One and the same sample provided the 25 T cell receptor beta chains below, sequenced in a study of cytomegalovirus exposure and HLA in healthy donors. Primers for the PCR totalled 60 Vbeta and 13 Jbeta. Generated by immunoSEQ multiplex PCR, the TCRdb table keeps only in-frame clones and is missing some. The sample records 100,000 to 150,000 clones, around four fifths being singletons. Sequencing used PBMCs. These receptors all come from a woman aged 40 to 50 in good health and CMV-seropositive.

This chain links TRBV2 with TRBJ2-6; 12 nucleotides line up with TRBD1. The trim removed 6 bases at V and 3 bases at J, leaving 6 bases unmatched. This CDR3 spans 17 amino acids. From germline, CDR1 is SNHLY and CDR2 FYNNEI. The CDR3 nucleotides read TGTGCCAGCAGATCCGGGACAGGGGGCCTTGGGGCCAACGTCCTGACTTTC. Protein: CASRSGTGGLGANVLTF.

The genes are TRBV15 and TRBJ2-1; 12 bases are shared with TRBD2. Germline assignment: CDR1 LNHNV and CDR2 YYDKDF (reference sequence). The CDR3 extends over 17 amino acids. The V gene end was trimmed by 1 base and the J gene end by 14 bases; junction bases not matched to a gene: 15. In nucleotides, the CDR3 is TGTGCCACCAGCAGAGTGGGGGCTAGCGGGAGGGCCCCGGAGGAGTTCTTC. This encodes CATSRVGASGRAPEEFF. The full variable domain, its missing parts supplied by reference TRBV15 and TRBJ2-1, is DAMVIQNPRYQVTQFGKPVTLSCSQTLNHNVMYWYQQKSSQAPKLLFHYYDKDFNNEADTPDNFQSRRPNTSFCFLDIRSPGLGDTAMYLCATSRVGASGRAPEEFFGPGTRLTVL.

The gene calls are TRBV18 and TRBJ1-2, with 10 bases that match TRBD1. The CDR3 consists of 14 residues. With 3 bases clipped from V and 8 bases from J, the junction kept 6 bases outside the gene matches. Per the germline V gene, CDR1 is KGHSH and CDR2 is LQKENI. CDR3 amino acids: CASSPRDRGGGYTF. The CDR3 region has the DNA TGTGCCAGCTCACCTAGGGACAGGGGAGGAGGCTACACCTTC.

This clone was recorded a few times. The rearrangement joins TRBV19 to TRBJ2-7; TRBD2 agrees at 13 bases. The CDR3 is 17 amino acids. V shed 4 bases, J shed 6 bases, and the junction held 12 bases outside the gene matches. Germline loops: CDR1 LNHDA, CDR2 SQIVND (reference sequence). CDR3 DNA sequence: TGTGCCAGTAGTAACCTAACTAGCGGGAGGGCCCGGGGCGAGCAGTACTTC. Its translation is CASSNLTSGRARGEQYF.

The chain links TRBV18 to TRBJ1-4, with 9 bases fitting TRBD1. The junction had 7 bases not matched to a gene; V was cut back by 4 bases and J by 7 bases. Germline lookup yields CDR1 KGHSH and CDR2 LQKENI. The CDR3 length is 15 residues. The DNA of the CDR3 is TGTGCCAGCTCACGGGGACAGGGATTAAGTGAAAAACTGTTTTTT. The encoded protein is CASSRGQGLSEKLFF.

The chain couples TRBV27 to TRBJ1-4; 9 bases are a match to TRBD1. Germline-derived CDR1 and CDR2 are MNHEY and SMNVEV (reference sequence). The CDR3 loop spans 14 amino acids. Trimming removed 6 bases from V and 8 bases from J; junction bases left unmatched: 7. In DNA form, the CDR3 reads TGTGCCAGCAGAGAACAGGGGGCTTGGGAAAAACTGTTTTTT. This encodes CASREQGAWEKLFF.

This clone was seen only a few times. The genes are TRBV5-1 and TRBJ1-6; perhaps TRBD1 as D (6 bases). The CDR3 is 15 residues long. With 0 bases removed from V and 3 bases from J, the gap between germline ends came to 7 bases. Germline lookup yields CDR1 SGHRS and CDR2 YFSETQ. Here the CDR3 reads CASSLGTVYNSPLHF. The CDR3 DNA is TGCGCCAGCAGCTTGGGGACAGTCTATAATTCACCCCTCCACTTT.

The chain has TRBV27 and TRBJ1-4; maybe TRBD1 (6 bases). The V gene lost 4 bases and the J gene lost 8 bases, with 14 bases spanning the gap. Germline V gene data show CDR1 as MNHEY and CDR2 as SMNVEV (reference sequence). The CDR3 length is 14 residues. DNA for the CDR3: TGTGCCAGCAGTTATGCGGGGGCAGGGGAAAAACTGTTTTTT. Translation gives CASSYAGAGEKLFF.

V usage is TRBV30 and J usage is TRBJ1-1; D perhaps matches TRBD1 (5 bases). Germline CDR1 GTSNPN, CDR2 SVGIG (reference sequence). The CDR3 sequence is 13 residues long. Trimming cost V 1 base and J 7 bases, with 13 bases left between them. Written as DNA, the CDR3 is TGTGCCTGGAGTGCTCCGGGGGGGAGTGAAGCTTTCTTT. Protein product: CAWSAPGGSEAFF.

The rearrangement joins TRBV7-2 to TRBJ1-5; 11 bases line up with TRBD1. The CDR3 has 17 amino acids. V lost 3 bases, J lost 4 bases, and 8 bases stayed unmatched. Germline loops: CDR1 SGHTA, CDR2 FQGNSA. The CDR3: CASSLAGTGGINQPQHF. The DNA for the CDR3 is TGTGCCAGCAGCTTGGCCGGGACAGGGGGTATTAATCAGCCCCAGCATTTT.

This clone showed up just a few times. The chain employs TRBV5-4 and TRBJ2-2, with TRBD2 matching 16 bases. This CDR3 region has 18 residues. CDR1 and CDR2 (germline): SGHNT, YYREEE (reference sequence). Trimming removed 4 bases from V and 4 bases from J; junction bases left unmatched: 7. CDR3 sequence: CASSRGLAGGPGTGELFF. CDR3 DNA sequence: TGTGCCAGCAGCAGGGGACTAGCGGGGGGGCCGGGCACCGGGGAGCTGTTTTTT.

The chain carries TRBV19 and TRBJ1-1; the D is unclear. CDR3 length equals 12 residues. V was shortened by 3 bases and J by 7 bases, with 9 bases between the two germline ends. Germline-derived CDR1 and CDR2 are LNHDA and SQIVND (reference sequence). The CDR3 loop is CASSIPGYEAFF. The CDR3 nucleotides are TGTGCCAGTAGTATCCCGGGTTATGAAGCTTTCTTT.

In this sample, this clone turned up a few times. The rearrangement uses TRBV7-2 and TRBJ1-1; 7 bases are shared with TRBD1. Germline V gives CDR1 SGHTA, CDR2 FQGNSA. Trimming cost V 8 bases and J 0 bases; bases outside gene matches: 9. The CDR3 is 15 residues long. This chain's CDR3 is CASSTGLKMNTEAFF. The CDR3, as DNA: TGTGCCAGCTCGACAGGGTTAAAGATGAACACTGAAGCTTTCTTT.

V gene TRBV19 combines with J gene TRBJ1-1, with D maybe TRBD1 (6 bases). The germline gives CDR1 LNHDA, CDR2 SQIVND (reference sequence). The germline V and J ends were trimmed by 7 bases and 0 bases, with 12 bases remaining between them. The CDR3 runs to 14 residues. The CDR3 DNA follows: TGTGCCAGTATAGCACAGGGTCTGAACACTGAAGCTTTCTTT. Translated, it gives CASIAQGLNTEAFF.

The rearrangement joins TRBV28 to TRBJ1-5; a weak D match, TRBD1 (6 bases). The germline V and J ends were trimmed by 3 bases and 4 bases, with 16 bases remaining between them. Looked up from germline, CDR1 is MDHEN and CDR2 is SYDVKM. This CDR3 is built from 16 residues. Here the CDR3 reads CASSFRAGVENQPQHF. For the CDR3, the DNA is TGTGCCAGCAGTTTTCGGGCAGGGGTTGAGAATCAGCCCCAGCATTTT.

This clone showed up just a few times. The chain links TRBV19 to TRBJ2-2; D is perhaps TRBD2 (6 bases). Germline V gene data show CDR1 as LNHDA and CDR2 as SQIVND (reference sequence). The CDR3 covers 14 residues. V lost 6 bases, J lost 3 bases, and 11 bases lay in between. The CDR3 is CASSSGLDTGELFF. The DNA for the CDR3 is TGTGCCAGTAGCTCGGGACTCGACACCGGGGAGCTGTTTTTT.

The chain uses TRBV27 and TRBJ1-2; 8 nucleotides line up with TRBD1. This CDR3 has 16 amino acids. The J segment lost 4 bases and the V segment lost 6 bases, leaving 13 bases of the junction unmatched. The germline gives CDR1 MNHEY, CDR2 SMNVEV (reference sequence). CDR3 nucleotides: TGTGCCAGCAGCCCAGGACAGGGAGTGGGTAGCTATGGCTACACCTTC. Amino acid sequence: CASSPGQGVGSYGYTF.

This chain joins TRBV19 and TRBJ2-5; 11 positions agree with TRBD1. Judging by the DNA end, TRBJ2-7 fits better; the J call may be wrong. The CDR3 runs 16 residues. Germline V gives CDR1 LNHDA, CDR2 SQIVND (reference sequence). CDR3 sequence: CASSIGIGTGGYEQYF. As DNA, the CDR3 is TGTGCCAGTAGTATAGGCATTGGGACAGGGGGCTACGAGCAGTACTTC.

The J gene is TRBJ1-1, the V gene TRBV2; D gene ambiguous. CDR1 is SNHLY, CDR2 FYNNEI, per germline. Trimming removed 3 bases at V and 3 bases at J, with 11 bases between. The CDR3 consists of 14 residues. Here the CDR3 DNA reads TGTGCCAGCAGTGAGGTTCGGCGGGACACTGAAGCTTTCTTT. Translated, it gives CASSEVRRDTEAFF.

The J gene is TRBJ1-4, the V gene TRBV7-9; D is perhaps TRBD1 (5 bases). Germline V gene lookup returns CDR1 SEHNR and CDR2 FQNEAQ (reference sequence). The V gene lost 4 bases and the J gene lost 0 bases, with 12 bases spanning the gap. The CDR3 sequence is 16 residues long. In DNA, the CDR3 is TGTGCCAGCAGCTCCTCAGGGATGGCAACTAATGAAAAACTGTTTTTT. This encodes CASSSSGMATNEKLFF.

The rearrangement joins TRBV28 to TRBJ2-4; tentative D call: TRBD2 (6 bases). There are 17 residues in the CDR3. The V end lost 2 bases, the J end lost 4 bases, and 18 bases lay between the germline ends. The V gene's germline CDR1 is MDHEN and CDR2 SYDVKM. The CDR3: CASSLRVWGVAKNIQYF. The CDR3 bases are TGTGCCAGCAGTTTAAGAGTATGGGGGGTCGCGAAAAACATTCAGTACTTC.

The chain recombines TRBV30 with TRBJ2-7; 10 bases are shared with TRBD1. This CDR3 has 14 residues. V lost 6 bases to trimming and J lost 3 bases; unmatched junction nucleotides: 8. The germline V gene has CDR1 GTSNPN and CDR2 SVGIG (reference sequence). Written as DNA, the CDR3 is TGTGCCTGCAGAAAGGGACAGGGGATCTACGAGCAGTACTTC. Its protein is CACRKGQGIYEQYF.

The V gene is TRBV5-3, the J gene TRBJ2-2; a weak D match, TRBD2 (7 bases). TRBV5-3 is filed as an ORF, its function uncertain. This CDR3 is built from 16 residues. With 3 bases removed from V and 6 bases from J, the gap between germline ends came to 18 bases. The CDR3, as DNA: TGTGCCAGAAGCTCGGGGGGCGCAGAAAACGCCGGGGAGCTGTTTTTT. The encoded protein is CARSSGGAENAGELFF.

This clone was detected a few times. The chain employs TRBV5-1 and TRBJ2-7; 8 nucleotides line up with TRBD1. Germline V gene data show CDR1 as SGHRS and CDR2 as YFSETQ. The CDR3 covers 15 residues. Losses at the gene ends were 3 bases for V and 0 bases for J; bases not matched to a gene: 5. DNA of the CDR3: TGCGCCAGCAGCTCCACCGGGACAGGCTCCTACGAGCAGTACTTC. Protein: CASSSTGTGSYEQYF.

V gene TRBV4-2 combines with J gene TRBJ2-3; 8 positions match TRBD2. Germline CDR1 is LGHNA and CDR2 is YNFKEQ. J lost 2 bases, V lost 4 bases, and 8 bases had no gene match. The CDR3 is 16 residues long. The CDR3 DNA follows: TGTGCCAGCAGCCGACAACCGGGACTAGACACAGATACGCAGTATTTT. Its translation: CASSRQPGLDTDTQYF.